These 10 T cell receptor beta chains came from one sample sequenced in a study of blood T cells in healthy people across ages. A second PCR, run for about 6 to 11 cycles, used a sample-barcoded 5' primer plus a J-beta primer mix. TCRdb reprocessed the 5' RACE reads with MiXCR, giving one entry per CDR3 protein. The data show approximately 790,000 distinct CDR3 sequences, about 59% seen once. Sequenced sample: blood. These receptors were obtained from a man aged 25-45 years in good health.

This clonotype appeared a few times. This chain connects TRBV28 to TRBJ2-1; the match to TRBD2 covers 8 bases. The V segment lost 4 bases and the J segment 4 bases; nucleotides outside the gene matches: 9. This CDR3 region has 16 residues. The germline gives CDR1 MDHEN, CDR2 SYDVKM. In nucleotides, the CDR3 is TGTGCCAGCAGTTCCCAAAGCGGGGGTCCGTACAATGAGCAGTTCTTC. This gives the protein CASSSQSGGPYNEQFF.

The V call is TRBV5-1, the J call TRBJ2-5; 11 positions match TRBD2. V gave up 4 bases and J gave up 0 bases; unmatched junction bases: 5. The CDR3 has 16 residues. The V gene's germline CDR1 is SGHRS and CDR2 YFSETQ. This CDR3 reads CASSGSGGGYQETQYF. CDR3 nucleotides: TGCGCCAGCAGCGGTAGCGGGGGGGGGTACCAAGAGACCCAGTACTTC.

CDR3 in amino acids: CASRGGVERPHNEQFF. Here the CDR3 DNA reads TGTGCCAGCAGGGGGGGAGTGGAACGCCCACACAATGAGCAGTTCTTC. V usage is TRBV27 and J usage is TRBJ2-1, with D possibly TRBD2 on 6 matching bases. Trimming took off 6 bases at V and 5 bases at J, with 20 bases between the two ends. CDR1 and CDR2 (germline): MNHEY, SMNVEV (reference sequence). The CDR3 runs 16 residues.

The V and J genes are TRBV6-5 and TRBJ1-3; the D gene is possibly TRBD1 (5 bases). The V gene's germline CDR1 is MNHEY and CDR2 SVGAGI. The CDR3 contains 16 residues. Trimming removed 4 bases at V and 1 base at J, with 14 bases between. Here the CDR3 reads CASSLGRGQSGNTIYF. CDR3 coding DNA: TGTGCCAGCAGTTTGGGGAGGGGTCAGTCTGGAAACACCATATATTTT.

This clonotype has more than one count but fewer than ten. The chain is built from TRBV9 and TRBJ2-1; TRBD2 is a possible D gene (7 bases). Trimming cost V 4 bases and J 4 bases, with 18 bases left between them. The CDR3 is 16 amino acids. The V gene's germline CDR1 is SGDLS and CDR2 YYNGEE. The CDR3 DNA follows: TGTGCCAGCAGCCTTGGGGGGGCGGGCTGGTACAATGAGCAGTTCTTC. Its protein product is CASSLGGAGWYNEQFF.

CDR3 sequence (DNA): TGCGCCAGCAGCCAAGATTCAGGTTTAGGTGGCTACACCTTC. Protein product: CASSQDSGLGGYTF. The chain links TRBV4-3 to TRBJ1-2; D gene ambiguous. Germline V gene data show CDR1 as LGHNA and CDR2 as YSLEER. Trimming took off 0 bases at V and 7 bases at J, with 12 bases between the two ends. The CDR3 is 14 residues long.

This clonotype was seen a single time. This chain uses TRBV25-1 with TRBJ2-2, with 7 bases matching TRBD1. The J segment lost 5 bases and the V segment lost 5 bases, leaving 11 bases of the junction unmatched. CDR3 size: 16 residues. Germline CDR1 and CDR2: MGHDK and SYGVNS. CDR3: CASSRTGTATTGELFF. Here the CDR3 DNA reads TGTGCCAGCAGTAGAACCGGGACAGCAACAACCGGGGAGCTGTTTTTT.

The rearrangement links TRBV11-2 to TRBJ2-7; 8 bases line up with TRBD1. The CDR3 has 15 amino acids. V lost 9 bases to trimming and J lost 3 bases; unmatched junction nucleotides: 13. Germline values: CDR1 SGHAT, CDR2 FQNNGV. DNA of the CDR3: TGTGCCAGTAGCAGAAGCAGGGGGCACGACTACGAGCAGTACTTC. Its translation is CASSRSRGHDYEQYF.

The chain employs TRBV7-2 and TRBJ2-3; 9 bases are shared with TRBD2. Losses at the gene ends were 5 bases for V and 2 bases for J; bases not matched to a gene: 14. Germline V lookup: CDR1 SGHTA, CDR2 FQGNSA. The CDR3 runs to 18 residues. CDR3 protein: CASSHLWVAGDLTDTQYF. In nucleotides, the CDR3 is TGTGCCAGCAGCCACCTTTGGGTAGCGGGGGACCTCACAGATACGCAGTATTTT.

V and J are TRBV4-2 and TRBJ1-1, with TRBD1 identical over 7 bases. Germline V lookup: CDR1 LGHNA, CDR2 YNFKEQ. V dropped 4 bases and J dropped 7; count of bases not matched to a gene: 6. The CDR3 totals 13 residues. The CDR3 DNA follows: TGTGCCAGCAGCCTCAACCGACAGGGTGAAGCTTTCTTT. Protein sequence: CASSLNRQGEAFF.